The clone carrying this TCR beta chain has just one count. This sample is part of a study of blood T cell repertoires in COVID-19. Whole-study context: Acute and convalescent COVID-19 samples came from the United States, Italy and Spain. Sources were T cells, B-cell-depleted T cells, or PBMCs; the material itself was cDNA or gDNA.

CDR3 length equals 15 residues. Germline values: CDR1 SGHDT, CDR2 YYEEEE. The V segment lost 5 bases and the J segment 10 bases; nucleotides outside the gene matches: 16. Per the study methods: From reference gene primer amplification, estimates of nucleated cell counts were derived. The table came from immunoSEQ multiplex PCR; TCRdb's copy has only in-frame clones and leaves some out. Clonal size and the V and J genes are those of that table, whereas D and trimming came from the DNA. The table shows 120,000 to 150,000 clones, with under 90% occurring only once. The specimen sequenced was peripheral blood. The TCR originated in a human donor in a cohort sampled during active COVID-19. This chain links TRBV5-6 with TRBJ2-3, with 7 nucleotides matching TRBD1. CDR3 loop: CASSFSGTAVWSQYF. Written as DNA, the CDR3 is TGTGCCAGCAGTTTTTCCGGGACAGCCGTATGGTCGCAGTATTTT.